This is a list of T cell receptor beta chains from one sample in a study of blood T cells in healthy people across ages. From the 5' RACE reads, TCRdb called clonotypes with MiXCR, one entry per CDR3 protein. Counted here are hundreds of thousands of distinct CDR3 sequences, 40% to 50% occurring once; the ten biggest clones make up roughly a fifth. The specimen was blood. The receptors originated from a man aged 60-69 years in good health. The CDR3 runs from the conserved cysteine through the conserved F or W. The D gene is left open where the match is weak. Expanded clones are given a class, and other clones once, few, many or no size at all.

J	length	size	V	D	CDR3	DNA
TRBJ1-2	15	few	TRBV6-1	-	CASNSRGVLVYGYTF	TGTGCCAGCAATTCCCGGGGCGTCTTGGTCTATGGCTACACCTTC
TRBJ1-5	15	-	TRBV20-1	-	CSARGERDTNQPQHF	TGCAGTGCTAGGGGGGAGAGAGACACGAATCAGCCCCAGCATTTT
TRBJ2-1	18	-	TRBV7-2	TRBD2	CASSKGLAGASSYNEQFF	TGTGCCAGCAGCAAAGGACTAGCGGGGGCTAGCTCCTACAATGAGCAGTTCTTC
TRBJ2-7	14	few	TRBV12-3/TRBV12-4	TRBD1	CASSPGTGYYEQYF	TGTGCCAGCAGTCCCGGGACAGGGTACTACGAGCAGTACTTC
TRBJ2-1	15	-	TRBV7-2	-	CASSLTGVSYNEQFF	TGTGCCAGCAGCCTAACTGGGGTTTCCTACAATGAGCAGTTCTTC
TRBJ2-3	17	-	TRBV7-9	TRBD2	CASSFPGLQQRPDTQYF	TGTGCCAGCAGCTTCCCGGGACTACAGCAACGGCCAGATACGCAGTATTTT
TRBJ1-1	14	-	TRBV6-5	-	CASRNGVMNTEAFF	TGTGCCAGCCGAAACGGTGTCATGAACACTGAAGCTTTCTTT
TRBJ2-2	8	-	TRBV14	-	CFAGELFF	TGTTTCGCCGGGGAGCTGTTTTTT
TRBJ2-7	15	-	TRBV14	-	CASSQGQGFIFEQYF	TGTGCCAGCAGCCAAGGGCAGGGGTTCATCTTCGAGCAGTACTTC
TRBJ2-1	16	few	TRBV18	TRBD1	CASSPPQGADYNEQFF	TGTGCCAGCTCACCCCCACAGGGGGCTGACTACAATGAGCAGTTCTTC
TRBJ2-5	14	-	TRBV7-2	-	CASSLGGLVETQYF	TGTGCCAGCAGCTTGGGGGGTTTGGTGGAGACCCAGTACTTC
TRBJ2-7	14	-	TRBV7-8	-	CTSSLVAGTYEQYF	TGTACCAGCAGCTTAGTGGCAGGGACATACGAGCAGTACTTC
TRBJ2-1	17	-	TRBV7-2	-	CASSVSWGTLTNNEQFF	TGTGCCAGCAGCGTGAGTTGGGGGACTCTTACCAACAATGAGCAGTTCTTC
TRBJ1-5	14	-	TRBV12-3/TRBV12-4	-	CASSFGQFNQPQHF	TGTGCCAGCAGCTTCGGGCAGTTCAATCAGCCCCAGCATTTT
TRBJ2-6	15	-	TRBV20-1	-	CSADAQESGANVLTF	TGCAGTGCTGACGCTCAGGAATCTGGGGCCAACGTCCTGACTTTC
TRBJ2-3	13	few	TRBV4-3	TRBD1	CASSRGQGDTQYF	TGCGCCAGCAGCCGCGGACAGGGAGATACGCAGTATTTT
TRBJ2-3	15	-	TRBV7-6	-	CASRMTITSTDTQYF	TGTGCCAGCAGGATGACTATAACTAGCACAGATACGCAGTATTTT
TRBJ2-7	15	-	TRBV10-3	-	CAISTTAGSSYEQYF	TGTGCCATCAGCACTACAGCAGGGAGCTCCTACGAGCAGTACTTC
TRBJ2-5	17	-	TRBV18	TRBD2	CASSPRGLAGEYNEQYF	TGTGCCAGCTCGCCACGCGGACTAGCGGGGGAGTACAATGAGCAGTACTTC
TRBJ2-1	16	-	TRBV11-2	TRBD2	CASSLVILAGASEQFF	TGTGCCAGCAGCTTAGTCATACTAGCGGGGGCCAGTGAGCAGTTCTTC
TRBJ2-7	13	-	TRBV29-1	TRBD1	CSVGRDRGHEQYF	TGCAGCGTTGGACGGGACAGGGGTCACGAGCAGTACTTC
TRBJ1-2	14	-	TRBV18	TRBD1	CASSPGQEGYGYTF	TGTGCCAGCTCACCGGGACAGGAGGGCTATGGCTACACCTTC
TRBJ2-3	16	-	TRBV7-9	-	CASSLGDDGGHRYAYF	TGTGCCAGCAGCTTAGGGGATGATGGGGGGCACAGATACGCGTATTTT
TRBJ1-2	15	-	TRBV20-1	TRBD1	CSATMWGQGFEGYTF	TGCAGTGCCACGATGTGGGGACAGGGATTTGAGGGCTACACCTTC
TRBJ1-2	14	few	TRBV2	-	CASSVQLANYGYTF	TGTGCCAGCAGTGTCCAGCTAGCTAACTATGGCTACACCTTC
TRBJ1-6	16	once	TRBV12-3/TRBV12-4	TRBD1	CASSLTGGVWSSPLHF	TGTGCCAGCAGTTTAACAGGGGGCGTTTGGAGTTCACCCCTCCACTTT
TRBJ2-7	15	few	TRBV5-4	-	CASSLRPNTNDEQYF	TGTGCCAGCAGCTTACGTCCCAATACGAACGACGAGCAGTACTTC
TRBJ2-5	13	-	TRBV20-1	-	CSARDPSKETQYF	TGCAGTGCTAGAGATCCCAGCAAAGAGACCCAGTACTTC
TRBJ2-1	14	few	TRBV5-1	TRBD2	CASSLTPTSDEQFF	TGCGCCAGCAGCTTGACCCCTACTAGCGACGAGCAGTTCTTC
TRBJ2-5	13	few	TRBV15	TRBD1	CATSAGGLETQYF	TGTGCCACCAGTGCAGGGGGCTTAGAGACCCAGTACTTC
TRBJ2-3	14	-	TRBV30	-	CASKAGTGTDTQYF	TGTGCCTCCAAAGCGGGCACTGGCACAGATACGCAGTATTTT
TRBJ2-3	14	-	TRBV4-3	TRBD1	CASSQNDRDDTQYF	TGCGCCAGCAGCCAGAACGACAGGGACGATACGCAGTATTTT
TRBJ1-5	16	-	TRBV6-2/TRBV6-3	-	CASSYPNFQGNQPQHF	TGTGCCAGCAGTTACCCTAATTTCCAGGGTAATCAACCCCAGCATTTT
TRBJ2-6	14	-	TRBV2	-	CASSESSGANVLTF	TGTGCCAGCAGTGAGAGCTCTGGGGCCAACGTCCTGACTTTC
TRBJ2-2	15	once	TRBV14	-	CASSRRGANTGELFF	TGTGCCAGCAGCCGACGTGGGGCGAACACCGGGGAGCTGTTTTTT
TRBJ2-1	15	few	TRBV6-5	TRBD1	CASSYRQGQYNEQFF	TGTGCCAGCAGTTACAGGCAGGGACAGTACAATGAGCAGTTCTTC
TRBJ1-2	13	-	TRBV6-5	-	CASSQTASYGYTF	TGTGCCAGCAGCCAGACAGCCTCCTATGGCTACACCTTC
TRBJ2-7	14	few	TRBV11-2	-	CASSLKQGPYEQYF	TGTGCCAGCAGCTTGAAGCAGGGTCCCTACGAGCAGTACTTC
TRBJ2-5	16	-	TRBV12-3/TRBV12-4	-	CASSLQQAKYQETQYF	TGTGCCAGCAGTTTACAACAGGCAAAGTACCAAGAGACCCAGTACTTC
TRBJ2-3	14	-	TRBV6-1	-	CASSEDRDKDTQYF	TGTGCCAGCAGTGAAGACAGGGATAAAGATACGCAGTATTTT
TRBJ2-3	14	-	TRBV4-3	-	CASSQLTSTDTQYF	TGCGCCAGCAGCCAACTGACTAGCACAGATACGCAGTATTTT
TRBJ2-7	14	few	TRBV12-3/TRBV12-4	TRBD1	CASSRQGEAYEQYF	TGTGCCAGCAGTCGACAGGGGGAAGCCTACGAGCAGTACTTC